A selection of T cell receptor beta chains follows, all from one sample in a study of spatial heterogeneity in lung cancer. TCRdb re-called the 5' RACE reads with MiXCR, one entry per CDR3 protein. The sample holds under 85,000 distinct CDR3 sequences; approximately 8% are singletons and the top ten take 6.8%. This specimen consisted of PBMCs, obtained at surgery. The receptors originated from a male donor with early-stage non-small cell lung cancer. Both conserved end residues are part of each CDR3. D genes are given only for firm matches. Not every row has a clone size; where given, it reads once, few, many or a size class.

CDR3 DNA	CDR3 protein	clone size	J gene	D gene	V gene
TGTGCCAGCTCACGGGCGACCGGGACTAGCACCAATGAGCAGTTCTTC	CASSRATGTSTNEQFF	many	TRBJ2-1	TRBD2	TRBV18
TGTGCCAGCAGCCCCCTCGGGACAGAAAATTCACCCCTCCACTTT	CASSPLGTENSPLHF	.	TRBJ1-6	TRBD1	TRBV6-6
TGCGCCAGCAGCCAGGATCAGGGGACTGAAGCTTTCTTT	CASSQDQGTEAFF	many	TRBJ1-1	.	TRBV4-3
TGTGCCAGCAGTCCCTACGGGGAGTGGTCTGAAGCTTTCTTT	CASSPYGEWSEAFF	many	TRBJ1-1	.	TRBV6-5
TGTGCCCCTACTCGGCGCTCAGAAGAGACCCAGTACTTC	CAPTRRSEETQYF	many	TRBJ2-5	.	TRBV25-1
TGTGCCAGCAGCTTCCTAGGGGGTAGTGTCACTGAAGCTTTCTTT	CASSFLGGSVTEAFF	.	TRBJ1-1	.	TRBV5-4
TGTGCCAGCAGCTTAGTGGGGGGCGATGAAAAACTGTTTTTT	CASSLVGGDEKLFF	many	TRBJ1-4	.	TRBV7-8
TGTGCCAGCAGCTTATCGACCGATACAAATGAGCAGTTCTTC	CASSLSTDTNEQFF	.	TRBJ2-1	.	TRBV11-2
TGTGCCAGCAGTGCACAGAGTATGACTGAAGCTTTCTTT	CASSAQSMTEAFF	.	TRBJ1-1	.	TRBV6-1
TGTGCCTGGAGTGAGGGGGGTTCCCTTTACAATGAGCAGTTCTTC	CAWSEGGSLYNEQFF	many	TRBJ2-1	.	TRBV30
TGTGCCAGCAGCTATAACGGGAGGAGCACAGATACGCAGTATTTT	CASSYNGRSTDTQYF	few	TRBJ2-3	TRBD2	TRBV7-2
TGTGCCATCAGCCGGGACTCAACTAATGAAAAACTGTTTTTT	CAISRDSTNEKLFF	many	TRBJ1-4	.	TRBV10-3
TGTGCCACCAGCAGACCCCCGGGACAGGGAAGGCCAGAGACCCAGTACTTC	CATSRPPGQGRPETQYF	few	TRBJ2-5	TRBD1	TRBV15
TGTGCCAGCAACAAAGGGCCGAACGGGGAGCTGTTTTTT	CASNKGPNGELFF	few	TRBJ2-2	.	TRBV5-8
TGTGCCAGTAGACAACCAGGGGGGTTTGAAGCTTTCTTT	CASRQPGGFEAFF	.	TRBJ1-1	TRBD1	TRBV27
TGTGCCAGCAGTCAGACTAGCGGGAGGTCCAATGAGCAGTTCTTC	CASSQTSGRSNEQFF	many	TRBJ2-1	TRBD2	TRBV2
TGTGCCAGCAGCGTAGACAGGGCCTCCTCTGGAAACACCATATATTTT	CASSVDRASSGNTIYF	.	TRBJ1-3	.	TRBV9
TGTGCCATCAGTGAGACTAGCGGAGACACCGGGGAGCTGTTTTTT	CAISETSGDTGELFF	many	TRBJ2-2	TRBD2	TRBV10-3
TGTGCCATCAGAGACACGGGTACCTTCTACGAGCAGTACTTC	CAIRDTGTFYEQYF	many	TRBJ2-7	.	TRBV10-3
TGCGCCAGCAGCCAAGATCACCGGACAGGGACGCATCAGCCCCAGCATTTT	CASSQDHRTGTHQPQHF	many	TRBJ1-5	TRBD1	TRBV4-1
TGTGCCAGCAGCTTGTTGCGGGAGGGCGCAGATACGCAGTATTTT	CASSLLREGADTQYF	.	TRBJ2-3	TRBD2	TRBV7-9
TGTGCCTGGAGTCGCTCGCTTATTCAAGTCAGCTACACCTTC	CAWSRSLIQVSYTF	many	TRBJ1-2	.	TRBV30
TGTGCCAGAAGGACAGGGCCAAGCACAGATACGCAGTATTTT	CARRTGPSTDTQYF	.	TRBJ2-3	TRBD1	TRBV7-2
TGCGCCAGCAGTGAGACGCCCGCTGCCACGAGCACAGATACGCAGTATTTT	CASSETPAATSTDTQYF	many	TRBJ2-3	.	TRBV10-2
TGCAGCGTTGGACTAGCGGGACCGAAAGAGACCCAGTACTTC	CSVGLAGPKETQYF	many	TRBJ2-5	TRBD2	TRBV29-1
TGCAGTGCTAGAGTAGCGGGAGGGCTCAATGAGCAGTTCTTC	CSARVAGGLNEQFF	many	TRBJ2-1	TRBD2	TRBV20-1
TGCAGTGCCCCCCGCATGAACACTGAAGCTTTCTTT	CSAPRMNTEAFF	.	TRBJ1-1	.	TRBV20-1
TGCGCCAGCAGTTTCGGACTTTTCACGCAGTATTTT	CASSFGLFTQYF	many	TRBJ2-3	.	TRBV5-1
TGTGCCAGCAGTTTCCAGACAGGTTATAACACTGAAGCTTTCTTT	CASSFQTGYNTEAFF	few	TRBJ1-1	.	TRBV27
TGTGCCAGCAGGGACGGGATTAACTACGAGCAGTACTTC	CASRDGINYEQYF	.	TRBJ2-7	.	TRBV6-6
TGTGCCAGCAGTCAGACCCTCTGGGATGAGCAGTTCTTC	CASSQTLWDEQFF	few	TRBJ2-1	.	TRBV27
TGCGCCAGCAGCTCACTTACAGGGGGCACTGGCTACACCTTC	CASSSLTGGTGYTF	.	TRBJ1-2	TRBD1	TRBV5-1